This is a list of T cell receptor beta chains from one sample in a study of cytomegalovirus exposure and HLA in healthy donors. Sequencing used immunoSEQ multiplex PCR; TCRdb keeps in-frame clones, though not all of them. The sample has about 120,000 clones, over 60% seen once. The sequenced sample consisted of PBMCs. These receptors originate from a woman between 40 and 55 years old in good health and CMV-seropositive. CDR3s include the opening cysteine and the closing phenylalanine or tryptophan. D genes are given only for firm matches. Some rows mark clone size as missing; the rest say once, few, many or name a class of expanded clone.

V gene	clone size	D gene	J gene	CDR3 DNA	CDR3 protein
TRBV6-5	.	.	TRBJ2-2	TGTGCCAGCAGTTCCCTCAACACCGGGGAGCTGTTTTTT	CASSSLNTGELFF
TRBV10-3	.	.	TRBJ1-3	TGTGCCTCCTCTCCACGGGGGGCGAGTACCATATATTTT	CASSPRGASTIYF
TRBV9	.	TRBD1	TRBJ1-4	TGTGCCAGCAGCGTAGAGGGACAGGGGGCACAAAAACTGTTTTTT	CASSVEGQGAQKLFF
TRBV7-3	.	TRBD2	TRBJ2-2	TGTGCCAGCGCCCAAGGGGCGGGAGGAATCGGGGAGCTGTTTTTT	CASAQGAGGIGELFF
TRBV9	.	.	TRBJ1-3	TGTGCCAGCAGCGCACAATCTCAGGGTTATGGAAACACCATATATTTT	CASSAQSQGYGNTIYF
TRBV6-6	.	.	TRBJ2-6	TGTGCCACCTCCAGCTCTGGGGCCAACGTCCTGACTTTC	CATSSSGANVLTF
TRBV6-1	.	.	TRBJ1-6	TGTGCCAGCAGTGAAGTGCCAAGCGGTTCACCCCTCCACTTT	CASSEVPSGSPLHF
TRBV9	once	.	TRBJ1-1	TGTGCCAGCAGCGTTGGAGTGGGGCTTTGGGACACTGAAGCTTTCTTT	CASSVGVGLWDTEAFF
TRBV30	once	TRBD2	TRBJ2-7	TGTGCCTGGAAGGGGTCAACTAGCGGCTCCTACGAGCAGTACTTC	CAWKGSTSGSYEQYF
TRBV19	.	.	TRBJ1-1	TGTGCCAGTAGTATAGATCAGGGGTTTGAAGCTTTCTTT	CASSIDQGFEAFF
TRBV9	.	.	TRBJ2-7	TGTGCCAGCAGCGTAGAATGGGACACCCTATCCTACGAGCAGTACTTC	CASSVEWDTLSYEQYF